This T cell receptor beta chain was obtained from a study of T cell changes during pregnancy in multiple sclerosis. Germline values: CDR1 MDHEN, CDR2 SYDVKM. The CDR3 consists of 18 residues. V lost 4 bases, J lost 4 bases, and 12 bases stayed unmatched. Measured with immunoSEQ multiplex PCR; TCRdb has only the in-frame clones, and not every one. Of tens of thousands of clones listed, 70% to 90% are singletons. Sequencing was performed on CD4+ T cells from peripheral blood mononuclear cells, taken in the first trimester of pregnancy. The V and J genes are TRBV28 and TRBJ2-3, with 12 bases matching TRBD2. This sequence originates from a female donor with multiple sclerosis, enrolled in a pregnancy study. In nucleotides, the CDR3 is TGTGCCAGCAGTTCCCCGGCTAGCGGGAGGGGGGGTGCAGATACGCAGTATTTT. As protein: CASSSPASGRGGADTQYF.